This record covers a single T cell receptor beta chain. V lost 6 bases and J lost 0; bases outside the gene matches: 3. CDR1 is SNHLY, CDR2 FYNNEI, per germline. The CDR3 is 14 residues long. The data belong to a study of cytomegalovirus exposure and HLA in healthy donors. The method was immunoSEQ multiplex PCR; TCRdb's version includes in-frame clones alone and lacks a portion of them. The data show 140,000 or so clones, about 91% seen once. The donors belonged to the roughly 120-subject validation cohort, separate from the 666-subject first cohort. The sequenced sample was PBMCs. The TCR sequence derives from a young man in good health and CMV-seropositive. The V call is TRBV2, the J call TRBJ1-2, with 8 bases lining up with TRBD1. CDR3 residues: CASSRQGTNYGYTF. The DNA of the CDR3 is TGTGCCAGCAGCAGACAGGGGACTAACTATGGCTACACCTTC.